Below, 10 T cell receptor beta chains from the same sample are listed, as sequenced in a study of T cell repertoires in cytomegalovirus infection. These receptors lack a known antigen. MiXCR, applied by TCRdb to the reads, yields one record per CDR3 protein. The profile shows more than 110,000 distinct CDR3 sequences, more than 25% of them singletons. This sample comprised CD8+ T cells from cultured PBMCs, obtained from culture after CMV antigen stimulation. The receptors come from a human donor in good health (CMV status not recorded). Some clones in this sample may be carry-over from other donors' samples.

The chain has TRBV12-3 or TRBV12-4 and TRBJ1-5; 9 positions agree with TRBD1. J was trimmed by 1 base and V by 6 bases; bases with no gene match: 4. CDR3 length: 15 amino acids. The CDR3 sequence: CASRPTGGSNQPQHF. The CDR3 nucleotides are TGTGCCAGCAGACCGACAGGGGGAAGCAATCAGCCCCAGCATTTT.

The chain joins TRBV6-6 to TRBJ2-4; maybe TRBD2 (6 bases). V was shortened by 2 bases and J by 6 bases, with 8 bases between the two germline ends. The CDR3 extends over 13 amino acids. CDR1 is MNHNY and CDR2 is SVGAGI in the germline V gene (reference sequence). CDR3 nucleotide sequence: TGTGCCAGCAGTTACCCCGGGGGAAACATTCAGTACTTC. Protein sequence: CASSYPGGNIQYF.

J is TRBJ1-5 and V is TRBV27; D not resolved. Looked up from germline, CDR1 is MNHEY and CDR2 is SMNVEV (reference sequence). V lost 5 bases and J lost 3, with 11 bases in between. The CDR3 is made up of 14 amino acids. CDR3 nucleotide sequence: TGTGCCAGCAGTACCGGGCCGAACAATCAGCCCCAGCATTTT. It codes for CASSTGPNNQPQHF.

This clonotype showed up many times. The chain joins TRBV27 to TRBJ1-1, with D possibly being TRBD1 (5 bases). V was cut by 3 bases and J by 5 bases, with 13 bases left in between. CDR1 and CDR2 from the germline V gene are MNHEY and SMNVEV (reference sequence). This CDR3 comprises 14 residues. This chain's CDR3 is CASSFGRVGTEAFF. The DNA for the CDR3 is TGTGCCAGCAGTTTCGGCAGGGTGGGTACTGAAGCTTTCTTT.

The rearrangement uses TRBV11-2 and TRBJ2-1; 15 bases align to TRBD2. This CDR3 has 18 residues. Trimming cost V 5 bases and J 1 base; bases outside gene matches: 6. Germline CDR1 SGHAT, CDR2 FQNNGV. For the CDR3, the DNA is TGTGCCAGCAGCGATGGGACTAGCGGGGGGTGGTCCTACAATGAGCAGTTCTTC. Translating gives CASSDGTSGGWSYNEQFF.

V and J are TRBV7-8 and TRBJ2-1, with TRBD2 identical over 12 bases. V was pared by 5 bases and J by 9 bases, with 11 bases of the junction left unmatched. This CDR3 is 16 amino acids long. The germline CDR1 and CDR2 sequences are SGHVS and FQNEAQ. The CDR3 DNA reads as TGTGCCAGCAGCGTACAGGGACTAGCGGGTCACATTGAGCAGTTCTTC. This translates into CASSVQGLAGHIEQFF.

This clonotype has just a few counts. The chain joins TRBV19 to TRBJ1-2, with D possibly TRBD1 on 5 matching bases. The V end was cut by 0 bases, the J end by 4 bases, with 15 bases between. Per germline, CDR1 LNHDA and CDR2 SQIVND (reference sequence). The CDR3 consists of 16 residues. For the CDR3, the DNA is TGTGCCAGTAGTATAGATTACAGGAGAGGAGTCTATGGCTACACCTTC. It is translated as CASSIDYRRGVYGYTF.

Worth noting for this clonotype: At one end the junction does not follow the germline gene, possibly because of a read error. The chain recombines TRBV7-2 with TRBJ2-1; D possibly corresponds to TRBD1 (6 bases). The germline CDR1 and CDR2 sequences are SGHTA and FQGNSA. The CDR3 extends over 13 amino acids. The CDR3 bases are TGTGCCAGCCGCTTAGACAGGTACAATGAGCAGTTCTTC. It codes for CASRLDRYNEQFF. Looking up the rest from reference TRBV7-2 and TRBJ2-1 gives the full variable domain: GAGVSQSPSNKVTEKGKDVELRCDPISGHTALYWYRQSLGQGLEFLIYFQGNSAPDKSGLPSDRFSAERTGGSVSTLTIQRTQQEDSAVYLCASRLDRYNEQFFGPGTRLTVL.

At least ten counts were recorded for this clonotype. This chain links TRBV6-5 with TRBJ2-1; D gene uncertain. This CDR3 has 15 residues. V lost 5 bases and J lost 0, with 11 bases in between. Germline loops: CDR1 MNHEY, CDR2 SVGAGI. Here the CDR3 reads CASSPGGGSYNEQFF. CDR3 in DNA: TGTGCCAGCAGTCCGGGCGGCGGCTCCTACAATGAGCAGTTCTTC.

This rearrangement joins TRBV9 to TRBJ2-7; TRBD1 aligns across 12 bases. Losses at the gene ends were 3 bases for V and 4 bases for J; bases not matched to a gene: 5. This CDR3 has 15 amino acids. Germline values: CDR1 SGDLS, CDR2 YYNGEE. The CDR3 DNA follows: TGTGCCAGCAGCGGGGGGACAGGGGGCGGATACGAGCAGTACTTC. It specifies CASSGGTGGGYEQYF.